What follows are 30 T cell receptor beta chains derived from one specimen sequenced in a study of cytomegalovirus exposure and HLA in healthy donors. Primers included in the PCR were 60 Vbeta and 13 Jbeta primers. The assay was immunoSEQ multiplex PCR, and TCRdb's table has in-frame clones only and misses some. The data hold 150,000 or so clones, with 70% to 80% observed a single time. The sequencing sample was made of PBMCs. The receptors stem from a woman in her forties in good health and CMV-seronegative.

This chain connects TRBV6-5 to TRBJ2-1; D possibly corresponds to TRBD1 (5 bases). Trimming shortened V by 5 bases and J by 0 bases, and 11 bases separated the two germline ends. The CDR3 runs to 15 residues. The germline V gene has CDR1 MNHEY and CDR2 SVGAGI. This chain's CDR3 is CASSRDSNSYNEQFF. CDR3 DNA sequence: TGTGCCAGCAGTCGTGACAGTAACTCCTACAATGAGCAGTTCTTC.

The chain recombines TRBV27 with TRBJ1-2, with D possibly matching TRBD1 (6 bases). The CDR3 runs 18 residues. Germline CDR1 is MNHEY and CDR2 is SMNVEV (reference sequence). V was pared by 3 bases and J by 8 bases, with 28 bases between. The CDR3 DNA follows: TGTGCCAGCAGTTTTTCTCCTGGATTAGGGGGGGCGAGGCGGGGCTACACCTTC. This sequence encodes CASSFSPGLGGARRGYTF.

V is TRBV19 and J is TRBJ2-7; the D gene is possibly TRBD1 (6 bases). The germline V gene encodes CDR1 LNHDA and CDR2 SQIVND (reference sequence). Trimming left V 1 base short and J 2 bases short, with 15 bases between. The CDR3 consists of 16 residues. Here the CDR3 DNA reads TGTGCCAGTAGTATAGTGGCGTCGGACAGCACCTACGAGCAGTACTTC. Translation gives CASSIVASDSTYEQYF. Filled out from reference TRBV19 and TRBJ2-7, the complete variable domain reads DGGITQSPKYLFRKEGQNVTLSCEQNLNHDAMYWYRQDPGQGLRLIYYSQIVNDFQKGDIAEGYSVSREKKESFPLTVTSAQKNPTAFYLCASSIVASDSTYEQYFGPGTRLTVT.

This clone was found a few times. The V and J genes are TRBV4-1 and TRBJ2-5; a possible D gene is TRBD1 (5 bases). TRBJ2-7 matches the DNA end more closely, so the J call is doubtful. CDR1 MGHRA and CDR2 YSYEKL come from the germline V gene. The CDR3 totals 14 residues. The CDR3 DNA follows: TGCGCCAGCAGCCTAGGACAAGAAGGCTACGAGCAGTACTTC. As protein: CASSLGQEGYEQYF.

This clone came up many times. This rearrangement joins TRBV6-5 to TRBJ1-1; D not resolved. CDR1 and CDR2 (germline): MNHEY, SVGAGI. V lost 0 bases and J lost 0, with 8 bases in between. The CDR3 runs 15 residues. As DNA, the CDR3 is TGTGCCAGCAGTTACTCGAGAGGGATGAACACTGAAGCTTTCTTT. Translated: CASSYSRGMNTEAFF.

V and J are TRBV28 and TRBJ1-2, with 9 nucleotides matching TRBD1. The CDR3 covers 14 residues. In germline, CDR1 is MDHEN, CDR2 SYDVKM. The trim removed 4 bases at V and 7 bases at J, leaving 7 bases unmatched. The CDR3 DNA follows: TGTGCCAGCAGTTCCACACAGGGGGCTGTTGGCTACACCTTC. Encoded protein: CASSSTQGAVGYTF.

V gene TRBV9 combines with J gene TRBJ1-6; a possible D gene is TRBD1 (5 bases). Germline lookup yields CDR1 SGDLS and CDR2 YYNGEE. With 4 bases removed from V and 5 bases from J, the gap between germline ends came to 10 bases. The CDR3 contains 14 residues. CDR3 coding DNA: TGTGCCAGCAGCCAGACAGTAAATAATTCACCCCTCCACTTT. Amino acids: CASSQTVNNSPLHF. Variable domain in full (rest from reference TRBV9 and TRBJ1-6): DSGVTQTPKHLITATGQRVTLRCSPRSGDLSVYWYQQSLDQGLQFLIQYYNGEERAKGNILERFSAQQFPDLHSELNLSSLELGDSALYFCASSQTVNNSPLHFGNGTRLTVT.

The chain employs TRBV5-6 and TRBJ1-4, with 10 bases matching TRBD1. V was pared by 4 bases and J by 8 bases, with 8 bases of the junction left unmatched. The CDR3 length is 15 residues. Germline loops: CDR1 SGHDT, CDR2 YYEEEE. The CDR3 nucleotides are TGTGCCAGCAGCCCCGGGACAGGGGCGAGAGAAAAACTGTTTTTT. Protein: CASSPGTGAREKLFF.

The DNA for the CDR3 is TGTGCCAGCAGGCAGACTAGCGGGAGGGCCGGTGAGCAGTTCTTC. This translates into CASRQTSGRAGEQFF. The rearrangement uses TRBV7-9 and TRBJ2-1; 14 bases align to TRBD2. The length of the CDR3 is 15 residues. Trimming took 6 bases from V and 9 from J; bases not matched to a gene: 7. Germline loops: CDR1 SEHNR, CDR2 FQNEAQ (reference sequence). The variable domain in full, with the rest retrieved from reference TRBV7-9 and TRBJ2-1, is DTGVSQNPRHKITKRGQNVTFRCDPISEHNRLYWYRQTLGQGPEFLTYFQNEAQLEKSRLLSDRFSAERPKGSFSTLEIQRTEQGDSAMYLCASRQTSGRAGEQFFGPGTRLTVL.

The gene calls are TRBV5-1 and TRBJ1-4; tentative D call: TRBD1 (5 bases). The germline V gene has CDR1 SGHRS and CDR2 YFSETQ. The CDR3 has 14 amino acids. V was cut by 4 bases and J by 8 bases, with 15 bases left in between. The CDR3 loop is CASSLTGVEEKLFF. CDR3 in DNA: TGCGCCAGCAGCCTGACGGGGGTGGAAGAAAAACTGTTTTTT.

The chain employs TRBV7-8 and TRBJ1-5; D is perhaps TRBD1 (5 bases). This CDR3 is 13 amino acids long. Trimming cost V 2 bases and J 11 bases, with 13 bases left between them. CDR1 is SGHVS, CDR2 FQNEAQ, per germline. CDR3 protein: CASSLSRGGAQHF. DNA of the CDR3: TGTGCCAGCAGCTTAAGTCGGGGAGGGGCCCAGCATTTT. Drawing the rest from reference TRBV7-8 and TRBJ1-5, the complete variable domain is GAGVSQSPRYKVAKRGQDVALRCDPISGHVSLFWYQQALGQGPEFLTYFQNEAQLDKSGLPSDRFFAERPEGSVSTLKIQRTQQEDSAVYLCASSLSRGGAQHFGDGTRLSIL.

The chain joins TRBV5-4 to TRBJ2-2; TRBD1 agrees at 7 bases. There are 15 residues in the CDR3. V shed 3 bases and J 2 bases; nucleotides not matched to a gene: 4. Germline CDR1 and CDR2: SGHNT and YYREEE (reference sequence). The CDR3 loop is CASSWGQKNTGELFF. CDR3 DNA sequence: TGTGCCAGCAGCTGGGGACAGAAAAACACCGGGGAGCTGTTTTTT.

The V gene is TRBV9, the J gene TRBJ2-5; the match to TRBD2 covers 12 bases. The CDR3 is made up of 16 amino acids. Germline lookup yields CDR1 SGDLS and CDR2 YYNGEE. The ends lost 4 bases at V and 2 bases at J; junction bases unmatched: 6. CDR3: CASSTGLAGGQETQYF. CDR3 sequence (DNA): TGTGCCAGCAGCACAGGCCTAGCGGGGGGGCAAGAGACCCAGTACTTC.

CDR3 coding DNA: TGTGCCAGCAGCTCAGAACCCGGGGAGCTGTTTTTT. It translates to CASSSEPGELFF. The V gene is TRBV28, the J gene TRBJ2-2; D remains ambiguous. V lost 6 bases and J 6 bases, leaving 8 bases between the germline ends. The CDR3 sequence is 12 residues long. The germline CDR1 and CDR2 sequences are MDHEN and SYDVKM.

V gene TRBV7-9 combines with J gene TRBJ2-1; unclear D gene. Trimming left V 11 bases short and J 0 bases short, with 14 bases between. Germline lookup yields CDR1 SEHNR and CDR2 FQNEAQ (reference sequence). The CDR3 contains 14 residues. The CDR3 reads CAGNLQSSYNEQFF. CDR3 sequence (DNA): TGTGCCGGTAACTTACAGAGCTCCTACAATGAGCAGTTCTTC.

The CDR3 loop reads CASSLGVPGLASPLHF. The DNA for the CDR3 is TGCGCCAGCAGCTTGGGGGTTCCTGGGCTTGCTTCACCCCTCCACTTT. The V and J genes are TRBV5-1 and TRBJ1-6, with unresolved D. This CDR3 contains 16 residues. V shed 0 bases and J shed 9 bases, with 16 bases lying between them. Germline CDR1 is SGHRS and CDR2 is YFSETQ.

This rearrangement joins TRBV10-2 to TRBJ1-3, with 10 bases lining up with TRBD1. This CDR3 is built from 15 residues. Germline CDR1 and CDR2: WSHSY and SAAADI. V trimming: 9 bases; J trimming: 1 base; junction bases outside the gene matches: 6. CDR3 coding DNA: TGCGCCAGTTCCGGGACAGGGGCTTCTGGAAACACCATATATTTT. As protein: CASSGTGASGNTIYF.

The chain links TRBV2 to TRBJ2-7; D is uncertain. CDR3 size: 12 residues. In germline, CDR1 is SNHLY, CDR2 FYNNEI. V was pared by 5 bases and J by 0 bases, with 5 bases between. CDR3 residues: CASSKSSYEQYF. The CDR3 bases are TGTGCCAGCAGTAAGAGCTCCTACGAGCAGTACTTC. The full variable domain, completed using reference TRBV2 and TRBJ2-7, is EPEVTQTPSHQVTQMGQEVILRCVPISNHLYFYWYRQILGQKVEFLVSFYNNEISEKSEIFDDQFSVERPDGSNFTLKIRSTKLEDSAMYFCASSKSSYEQYFGPGTRLTVT.

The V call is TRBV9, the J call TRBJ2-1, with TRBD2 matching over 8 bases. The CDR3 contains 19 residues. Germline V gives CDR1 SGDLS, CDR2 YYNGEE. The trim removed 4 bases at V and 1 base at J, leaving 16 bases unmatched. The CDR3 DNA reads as TGTGCCAGCAGCCCACGGGGTAGCGGGGATAGAGGGTCCTACAATGAGCAGTTCTTC. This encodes CASSPRGSGDRGSYNEQFF. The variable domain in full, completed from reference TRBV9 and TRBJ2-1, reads DSGVTQTPKHLITATGQRVTLRCSPRSGDLSVYWYQQSLDQGLQFLIQYYNGEERAKGNILERFSAQQFPDLHSELNLSSLELGDSALYFCASSPRGSGDRGSYNEQFFGPGTRLTVL.

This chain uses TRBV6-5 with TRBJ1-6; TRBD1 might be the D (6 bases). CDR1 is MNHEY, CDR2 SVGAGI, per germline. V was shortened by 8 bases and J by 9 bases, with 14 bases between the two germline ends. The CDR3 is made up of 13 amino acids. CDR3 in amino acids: CASRGRGSSPLHF. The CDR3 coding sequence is TGTGCCAGCCGGGGCAGGGGTAGTTCACCCCTCCACTTT.

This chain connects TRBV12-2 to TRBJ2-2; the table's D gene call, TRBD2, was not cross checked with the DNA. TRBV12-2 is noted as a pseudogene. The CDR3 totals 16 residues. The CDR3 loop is CASRKIAETNTGELFF. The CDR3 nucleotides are TGTGCAAGTCGCAAGATAGCGGAAACGAACACCGGGGAGCTGTTTTTT.

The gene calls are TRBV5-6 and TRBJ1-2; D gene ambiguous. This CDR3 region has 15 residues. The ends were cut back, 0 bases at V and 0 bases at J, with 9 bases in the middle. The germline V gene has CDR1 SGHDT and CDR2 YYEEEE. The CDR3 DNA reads TGTGCCAGCAGCTTGGAGGCAGGCCCTAACTATGGCTACACCTTC. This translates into CASSLEAGPNYGYTF.

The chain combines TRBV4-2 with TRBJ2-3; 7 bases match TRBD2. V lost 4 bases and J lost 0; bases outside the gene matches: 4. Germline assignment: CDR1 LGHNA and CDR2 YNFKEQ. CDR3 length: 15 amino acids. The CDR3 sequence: CASSRSGASTDTQYF. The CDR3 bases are TGTGCCAGCAGCCGCAGCGGGGCAAGCACAGATACGCAGTATTTT.

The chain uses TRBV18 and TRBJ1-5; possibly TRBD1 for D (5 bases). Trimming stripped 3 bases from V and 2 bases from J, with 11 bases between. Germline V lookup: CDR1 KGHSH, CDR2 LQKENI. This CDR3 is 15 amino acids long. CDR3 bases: TGTGCCAGCTCACCTTCCTCACAGGGCAATCAGCCCCAGCATTTT. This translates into CASSPSSQGNQPQHF.

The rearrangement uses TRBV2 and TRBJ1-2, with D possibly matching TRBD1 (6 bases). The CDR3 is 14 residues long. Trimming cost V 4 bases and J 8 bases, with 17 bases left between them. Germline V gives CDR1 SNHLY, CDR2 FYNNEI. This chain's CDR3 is CASSGSGVTGGYTF. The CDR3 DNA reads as TGTGCCAGCAGTGGATCAGGGGTTACTGGCGGCTACACCTTC.

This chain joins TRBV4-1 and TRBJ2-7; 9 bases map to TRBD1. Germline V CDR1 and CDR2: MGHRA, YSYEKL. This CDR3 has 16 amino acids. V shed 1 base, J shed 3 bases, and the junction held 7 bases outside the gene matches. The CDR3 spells CASSQAQGARVYEQYF. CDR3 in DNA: TGCGCCAGCAGCCAAGCACAGGGGGCGCGAGTCTACGAGCAGTACTTC.

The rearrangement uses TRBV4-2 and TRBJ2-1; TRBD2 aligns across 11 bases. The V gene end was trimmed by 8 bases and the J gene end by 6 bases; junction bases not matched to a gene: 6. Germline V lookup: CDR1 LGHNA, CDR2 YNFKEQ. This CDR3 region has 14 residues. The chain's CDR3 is CASALAGVGNEQFF. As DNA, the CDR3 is TGTGCCAGCGCACTAGCGGGAGTGGGCAATGAGCAGTTCTTC.

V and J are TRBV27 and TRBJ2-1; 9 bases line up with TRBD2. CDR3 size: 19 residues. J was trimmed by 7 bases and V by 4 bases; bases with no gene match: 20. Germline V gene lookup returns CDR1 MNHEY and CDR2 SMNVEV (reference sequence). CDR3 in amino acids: CASSSEPPEAAGGWNEQFF. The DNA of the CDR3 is TGTGCCAGCAGTTCCGAGCCGCCGGAGGCAGCGGGGGGTTGGAATGAGCAGTTCTTC.

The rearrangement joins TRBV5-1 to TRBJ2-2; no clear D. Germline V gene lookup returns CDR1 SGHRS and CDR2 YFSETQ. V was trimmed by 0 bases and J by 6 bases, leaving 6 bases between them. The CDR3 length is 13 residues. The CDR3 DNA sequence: TGCGCCAGCAGCTTGGCGGCGGCCGGGGAGCTGTTTTTT. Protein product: CASSLAAAGELFF.

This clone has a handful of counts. CDR3 loop: CASSLTSEGYEQYF. CDR3 nucleotides: TGTGCCAGCAGTTTAACTAGCGAAGGGTACGAGCAGTACTTC. The rearrangement links TRBV6-1 to TRBJ2-7, with 7 positions matching TRBD2. The trim removed 5 bases at V and 4 bases at J, leaving 8 bases unmatched. The CDR3 runs 14 residues. Germline V gene data show CDR1 as MNHNS and CDR2 as SASEGT.